A single sample gave rise to the 26 T cell receptor beta chains below, sequenced in a study of shared clonotypes between healthy human individuals. Assay used: immunoSEQ multiplex PCR; TCRdb lists only in-frame clones, some missing. The sample lists about 2.4 million clones, 93% occurring once. Sequenced sample: naive CD4+ T cells from PBMCs. The sample's subset: CD45RA+ positively selected. The receptors shown here come from a man aged 18 to 29 in good health. Some clones in this sample may be carry-over from other donors' samples.

The chain links TRBV7-3 to TRBJ2-2; D unclear. The CDR3 loop spans 14 amino acids. Germline values: CDR1 SGHTA, CDR2 FQGTGA. V was clipped by 5 bases and J by 1 base, with 8 bases between them. The CDR3 bases are TGTGCCAGCAGCCCGGACGGGAACACCGGGGAGCTGTTTTTT. This sequence encodes CASSPDGNTGELFF.

A single count supports this clone. This chain links TRBV6-1 with TRBJ1-1, with a tentative D call TRBD1 (5 bases). CDR3 size: 11 residues. The V end lost 6 bases, the J end lost 6 bases, and 8 bases lay between the germline ends. Germline V gene lookup returns CDR1 MNHNS and CDR2 SASEGT. CDR3 coding DNA: TGTGCCAGCAGGGCAGGGCCTGAAGCTTTCTTT. It codes for CASRAGPEAFF.

V is TRBV15 and J is TRBJ2-1; 9 nucleotides agree with TRBD1. V shed 0 bases and J 0 bases; nucleotides not matched to a gene: 9. Germline V lookup: CDR1 LNHNV, CDR2 YYDKDF (reference sequence). The length of the CDR3 is 19 residues. The CDR3 sequence: CATSRDRGQGESSYNEQFF. The CDR3 DNA reads TGTGCCACCAGCAGAGATCGGGGACAGGGTGAGAGCTCCTACAATGAGCAGTTCTTC.

The J gene is TRBJ2-2, the V gene TRBV7-6; D perhaps matches TRBD1 (6 bases). Germline CDR1 SGHVS, CDR2 FNYEAQ. Trimming cost V 3 bases and J 0 bases, with 14 bases left between them. The CDR3 runs to 17 residues. CDR3: CASSFLARTANTGELFF. As DNA, the CDR3 is TGTGCCAGCAGCTTTCTCGCCAGGACAGCGAACACCGGGGAGCTGTTTTTT.

This clone was seen only once. The chain joins TRBV28 to TRBJ1-2; D gene ambiguous. V lost 8 bases, J lost 5 bases, and 18 bases lay in between. Germline assignment: CDR1 MDHEN and CDR2 SYDVKM. This CDR3 region has 14 residues. This CDR3 reads CASGDTVQRYGYTF. CDR3 nucleotides: TGTGCCAGCGGCGACACCGTCCAAAGATATGGCTACACCTTC.

CDR3 DNA: TGTGCCTGGAGTCATCAACTAGAGCAGTACTTC. It yields the protein CAWSHQLEQYF. The chain links TRBV30 to TRBJ2-5; tentatively, D is TRBD2 (5 bases). The CDR3 has 11 amino acids. V was cut by 2 bases and J by 11 bases, with 12 bases left in between. CDR1 is GTSNPN and CDR2 is SVGIG in the germline V gene (reference sequence).

This chain joins TRBV11-2 and TRBJ2-6; weak D call: TRBD1 (6 bases). Trimming removed 7 bases at V and 0 bases at J, with 22 bases between. The CDR3 has 19 amino acids. In germline, CDR1 is SGHAT, CDR2 FQNNGV. The CDR3 bases are TGTGCCAGCACCGGAACAGGGTTACAGGTTCTCTCTGGGGCCAACGTCCTGACTTTC. Encoded protein: CASTGTGLQVLSGANVLTF. The entire variable domain, with the rest obtained from reference TRBV11-2 and TRBJ2-6, is as follows: EAGVAQSPRYKIIEKRQSVAFWCNPISGHATLYWYQQILGQGPKLLIQFQNNGVVDDSQLPKDRFSAERLKGVDSTLKIQPAKLEDSAVYLCASTGTGLQVLSGANVLTFGAGSRLTVL.

The count of this clone is one. The V and J genes are TRBV4-3 and TRBJ2-6, with D tentatively TRBD1 (5 bases). The CDR3 runs 19 residues. Germline CDR1 is LGHNA and CDR2 is YSLEER. The ends were cut back, 1 base at V and 0 bases at J, with 16 bases in the middle. For the CDR3, the DNA is TGCGCCAGCAGCCAAGTCGGCCCCCGGCAGGGCTCTGGGGCCAACGTCCTGACTTTC. Its translation: CASSQVGPRQGSGANVLTF.

V is TRBV27 and J is TRBJ1-1, with D possibly matching TRBD1 (5 bases). Trimming stripped 8 bases from V and 6 bases from J, with 16 bases between. The CDR3 length is 13 residues. Germline V gene lookup returns CDR1 MNHEY and CDR2 SMNVEV (reference sequence). CDR3 DNA sequence: TGTGCCAGCGTAGGGGATCGGCGCGCTGAAGCTTTCTTT. Translation: CASVGDRRAEAFF.

The chain combines TRBV19 with TRBJ2-7, with D possibly being TRBD2 (5 bases). The CDR3 length is 15 residues. CDR1 and CDR2 from the germline V gene are LNHDA and SQIVND (reference sequence). V dropped 1 base and J dropped 2 bases, with 12 bases sitting between them. CDR3 loop: CASSIGPAGTYEQYF. The CDR3 nucleotides read TGTGCCAGTAGTATAGGGCCGGCGGGTACCTACGAGCAGTACTTC.

The chain is built from TRBV4-3 and TRBJ1-2, with unresolved D. The CDR3 loop spans 14 amino acids. The V gene lost 0 bases and the J gene lost 3 bases, with 8 bases spanning the gap. The germline V gene has CDR1 LGHNA and CDR2 YSLEER. CDR3 DNA: TGCGCCAGCAGCCAAGATCTCGGGTACTATGGCTACACCTTC. It specifies CASSQDLGYYGYTF.

The chain has TRBV5-1 and TRBJ2-7, with D perhaps TRBD1 (5 bases). The V gene's germline CDR1 is SGHRS and CDR2 YFSETQ. V was clipped by 3 bases and J by 0 bases, with 13 bases between them. This CDR3 comprises 15 residues. CDR3 nucleotide sequence: TGCGCCAGCAGCTCCGCAGGGAAGAGCTCCTACGAGCAGTACTTC. This sequence encodes CASSSAGKSSYEQYF.

The chain has TRBV27 and TRBJ1-6; 7 bases agree with TRBD1. The CDR3 is 16 residues long. V dropped 6 bases and J dropped 7; count of bases not matched to a gene: 12. Germline V gives CDR1 MNHEY, CDR2 SMNVEV (reference sequence). The DNA for the CDR3 is TGTGCCAGCAGGATATATTCGGGACAGAGCAATTCACCCCTCCACTTT. Translated, it gives CASRIYSGQSNSPLHF.

This chain connects TRBV21-1 to TRBJ2-1; TRBD2, the D gene given by the table, was not confirmed from the DNA. TRBV21-1 is given as a pseudogene. CDR3 length: 15 amino acids. Written as DNA, the CDR3 is TGTGCCAGCAGCAAAGGCGGGACTAGAAGGGGTGAGCAGTTCTTC. As protein: CASSKGGTRRGEQFF.

The V gene is TRBV4-1, the J gene TRBJ2-3, with D possibly matching TRBD2 (6 bases). CDR1 and CDR2 from the germline V gene are MGHRA and YSYEKL. The CDR3 spans 15 residues. V was shortened by 0 bases and J by 4 bases, with 11 bases between the two germline ends. CDR3 protein: CASSQEMAGSDTQYF. The CDR3 region has the DNA TGCGCCAGCAGCCAAGAAATGGCGGGATCAGATACGCAGTATTTT.

J is TRBJ2-5 and V is TRBV29-1; TRBD2 might be the D (6 bases). The DNA end is a closer match to TRBJ2-7, so the J assignment may be wrong. Per germline, CDR1 SQVTM and CDR2 ANQGSEA. This CDR3 is built from 13 residues. The CDR3 spells CSVVGRGTYEQYF. The CDR3 DNA follows: TGCAGCGTTGTTGGGCGGGGTACCTACGAGCAGTACTTC.

V gene TRBV7-8 combines with J gene TRBJ2-1; a possible D gene is TRBD2 (5 bases). Germline CDR1 is SGHVS and CDR2 is FQNEAQ. The CDR3 runs 14 residues. The germline V and J ends were trimmed by 5 bases and 0 bases, with 8 bases remaining between them. DNA for the CDR3: TGTGCCAGCAGCCCCCGGGGCTCCTACAATGAGCAGTTCTTC. Translated, it gives CASSPRGSYNEQFF.

The CDR3 reads CASSTPPSVWQYF. The CDR3 DNA follows: TGTGCCAGCAGCACACCACCCTCCGTGTGGCAGTACTTC. V is TRBV6-1 and J is TRBJ2-7; D unresolved. Trimming removed 6 bases from V and 9 bases from J, with 18 bases in between. The V gene's germline CDR1 is MNHNS and CDR2 SASEGT. CDR3 length: 13 residues.

This chain uses TRBV28 with TRBJ2-5, with 8 bases aligning to TRBD2. In germline, CDR1 is MDHEN, CDR2 SYDVKM. This CDR3 contains 15 residues. J gave up 1 base and V 6 bases, and 7 bases lay outside the gene matches. This chain's CDR3 is CASSGLAVAQETQYF. CDR3 sequence (DNA): TGTGCCAGCAGCGGACTAGCAGTAGCCCAAGAGACCCAGTACTTC.

The chain links TRBV6-5 to TRBJ2-3, with D tentatively TRBD1 (5 bases). Trimming pared 5 bases from V and 4 bases from J, leaving 13 bases between. The V gene's germline CDR1 is MNHEY and CDR2 SVGAGI. The CDR3 is 14 amino acids. CDR3 sequence reads: CASSPRQFPDTQYF. In DNA, the CDR3 is TGTGCCAGCAGTCCCCGACAGTTTCCAGATACGCAGTATTTT.

V gene TRBV30 combines with J gene TRBJ2-1; possible D gene TRBD2, 5 bases. Germline V gene lookup returns CDR1 GTSNPN and CDR2 SVGIG (reference sequence). Trimming took off 3 bases at V and 2 bases at J, with 17 bases between the two ends. This CDR3 has 16 residues. CDR3 sequence (DNA): TGTGCCTGGAGGGGGATATTAGCGCCGCCCTACAATGAGCAGTTCTTC. Translated, it gives CAWRGILAPPYNEQFF.

V is TRBV15 and J is TRBJ2-5; maybe TRBD2 (5 bases). Germline values: CDR1 LNHNV, CDR2 YYDKDF (reference sequence). V was pared by 5 bases and J by 0 bases, with 19 bases between. CDR3 size: 17 residues. CDR3 DNA sequence: TGTGCCACCAGCCCTAGCTTTGGGCGAAAGGACCAAGAGACCCAGTACTTC. Protein sequence: CATSPSFGRKDQETQYF.

J is TRBJ2-2 and V is TRBV11-2; D remains ambiguous. Germline-derived CDR1 and CDR2 are SGHAT and FQNNGV. Trimming shortened V by 2 bases and J by 1 base, and 20 bases separated the two germline ends. There are 19 residues in the CDR3. CDR3 residues: CASSLYPAKGTVNTGELFF. In nucleotides, the CDR3 is TGTGCCAGCAGCTTATACCCGGCCAAGGGAACTGTGAACACCGGGGAGCTGTTTTTT.

With regard to this clone: The same CDR3 also results from other DNA sequences found in this sample. The genes are TRBV5-1 and TRBJ2-7, with unresolved D. CDR1 and CDR2 from the germline V gene are SGHRS and YFSETQ. This CDR3 has 14 residues. V gave up 0 bases and J gave up 3 bases, with 10 bases separating them. CDR3 bases: TGCGCCAGCAGCTTGGGGGCAGCTAGCTACGAGCAGTACTTC. Translated, it gives CASSLGAASYEQYF.

The chain uses TRBV28 and TRBJ2-1; 12 bases align to TRBD2. V shed 5 bases, J shed 4 bases, and the junction held 3 bases outside the gene matches. Germline lookup yields CDR1 MDHEN and CDR2 SYDVKM. The CDR3 has 15 amino acids. CDR3 nucleotides: TGTGCCAGCAGTCCGGGACTAGCGGGTTACAATGAGCAGTTCTTC. Protein product: CASSPGLAGYNEQFF.

The chain uses TRBV29-1 and TRBJ2-7; the match to TRBD1 covers 7 bases. V dropped 6 bases and J dropped 2; count of bases not matched to a gene: 7. CDR1 and CDR2 from the germline V gene are SQVTM and ANQGSEA. CDR3 length: 13 amino acids. CDR3 sequence (DNA): TGCAGCGTCTTAACAGGGGACCCCTACGAGCAGTACTTC. Its translation is CSVLTGDPYEQYF.